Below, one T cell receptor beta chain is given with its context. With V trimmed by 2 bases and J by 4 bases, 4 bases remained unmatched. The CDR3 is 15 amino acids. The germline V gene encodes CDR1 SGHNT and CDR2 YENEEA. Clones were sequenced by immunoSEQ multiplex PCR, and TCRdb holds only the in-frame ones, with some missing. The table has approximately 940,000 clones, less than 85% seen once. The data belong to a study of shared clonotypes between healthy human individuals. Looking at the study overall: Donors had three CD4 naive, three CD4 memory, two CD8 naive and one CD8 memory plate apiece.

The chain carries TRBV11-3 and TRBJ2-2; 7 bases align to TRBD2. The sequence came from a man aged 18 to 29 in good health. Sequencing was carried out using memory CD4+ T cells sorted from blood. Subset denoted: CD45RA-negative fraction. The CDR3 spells CASSLSGAGTGELFF. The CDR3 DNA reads TGTGCCAGCAGCTTAAGCGGGGCGGGCACCGGGGAGCTGTTTTTT.